This TCR beta chain was captured in a study of blood T cell repertoires in COVID-19. The overall study: Samples came from the United States, Italy and Spain, spanning acute and convalescent COVID-19.

As handled by the study authors: Reference gene primer amplification gave estimated nucleated cell counts. TCRdb's table, derived via immunoSEQ multiplex PCR, lists solely in-frame clones and lacks some. Clonal size and the V and J genes are those of that table, whereas D and trimming came from the DNA. The sample shows over 200,000 clones, 91% of them seen only once. The CDR3 totals 13 residues. With 3 bases removed from V and 6 bases from J, the gap between germline ends came to 11 bases. Germline CDR1 is MNHEY and CDR2 is SVGAGI. The specimen sequenced was peripheral blood. The J gene is TRBJ1-2, the V gene TRBV6-5; no clear D. The receptor comes from a young adult with COVID-19, enrolled during active disease. This chain's CDR3 is CASSYSLDHGYTF. In nucleotides, the CDR3 is TGTGCCAGCAGTTATAGCCTCGACCATGGCTACACCTTC.